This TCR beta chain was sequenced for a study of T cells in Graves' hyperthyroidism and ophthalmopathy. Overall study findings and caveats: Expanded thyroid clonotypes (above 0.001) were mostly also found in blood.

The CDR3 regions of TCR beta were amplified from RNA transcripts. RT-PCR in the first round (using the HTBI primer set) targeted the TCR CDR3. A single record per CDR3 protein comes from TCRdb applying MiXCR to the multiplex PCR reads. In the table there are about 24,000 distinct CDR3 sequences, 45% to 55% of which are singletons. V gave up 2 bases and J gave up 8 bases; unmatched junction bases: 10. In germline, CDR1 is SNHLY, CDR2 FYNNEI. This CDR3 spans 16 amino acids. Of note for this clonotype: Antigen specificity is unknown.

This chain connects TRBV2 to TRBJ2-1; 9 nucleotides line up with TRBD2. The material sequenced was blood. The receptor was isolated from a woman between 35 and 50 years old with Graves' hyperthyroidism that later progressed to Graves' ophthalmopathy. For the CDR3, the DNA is TGTGCCAGCAGTGAATGGGTAGCGGGAGTCGGAGATGAGCAGTTCTTC. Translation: CASSEWVAGVGDEQFF. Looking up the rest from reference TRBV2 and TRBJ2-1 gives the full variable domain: EPEVTQTPSHQVTQMGQEVILRCVPISNHLYFYWYRQILGQKVEFLVSFYNNEISEKSEIFDDQFSVERPDGSNFTLKIRSTKLEDSAMYFCASSEWVAGVGDEQFFGPGTRLTVL.